This TCR beta chain was found in a study of blood T cells in healthy people across ages. As to this clonotype: What it recognizes is unknown.

Study-wide points: The study regarded diversity estimates from one million T cells as underestimates.

A J-beta primer mix and a sample-barcoded 5' primer were used in a second PCR of roughly 6 to 11 cycles. MiXCR, run by TCRdb on the 5' RACE reads, gives a single entry per CDR3 protein. The sample yields about 2 million distinct CDR3 sequences, 40% to 55% seen once. Germline-derived CDR1 and CDR2 are SGHVS and FNYEAQ. The CDR3 has 17 residues. Trimming cost V 5 bases and J 3 bases; bases outside gene matches: 8. The TCR originated in a woman aged 40 to 49 in good health. Sample: blood. This chain connects TRBV7-6 to TRBJ2-1; 12 positions match TRBD2. CDR3 in amino acids: CASSPASGGASYNEQFF. The CDR3 DNA reads as TGTGCCAGCAGCCCTGCTAGCGGGGGGGCAAGCTACAATGAGCAGTTCTTC.